This T cell receptor beta chain is drawn from a study of shared clonotypes between healthy human individuals. Study as a whole: CD8 memory received one plate per donor, CD8 naive two, CD4 memory three and CD4 naive three. Whole-study findings and limits: Clonotype sharing among donors was thought likely to change with sequencing depth. Memory subsets generally showed smaller estimated richness than naive subsets did.

To note about this clone: Antigen unknown. Other DNA sequences in this sample translate to the same CDR3.

CDR1 SGHTA and CDR2 FQGTGA come from the germline V gene. This CDR3 spans 14 amino acids. V gave up 0 bases and J gave up 2 bases, with 7 bases separating them. Several immunoSEQ plates held equal portions of the genomic DNA taken from each subset. Produced via immunoSEQ multiplex PCR; TCRdb's table is partial and in-frame only. The sample includes under 2.5 million clones, 80% to 95% of them seen just once. The origin of this receptor is a young man in good health. Some clones in this sample may be carry-over from other donors' samples. Input material: naive CD4+ T cells from PBMCs. Subset of the sample: CD45RA+ positively selected. The chain is built from TRBV7-3 and TRBJ1-1, with a possible D match to TRBD1 (5 bases). The CDR3 nucleotides read TGTGCCAGCAGCTTAACTGGGGGTAACACTGAAGCTTTCTTT. As protein: CASSLTGGNTEAFF. Together with reference TRBV7-3 and TRBJ1-1, the CDR3 gives the full variable domain: GAGVSQTPSNKVTEKGKYVELRCDPISGHTALYWYRQSLGQGPEFLIYFQGTGAADDSGLPNDRFFAVRPEGSVSTLKIQRTERGDSAVYLCASSLTGGNTEAFFGQGTRLTVV.